This T cell receptor beta chain is from a study of blood T cell repertoires in COVID-19. About the research overall: Material from acute and convalescent COVID-19 was sourced from the United States, Italy and Spain. T cells, B-cell-depleted T cells, or PBMCs supplied cDNA or gDNA.

This CDR3 comprises 14 residues. Trimming stripped 4 bases from V and 4 bases from J, with 14 bases between. The germline V gene encodes CDR1 SGHKS and CDR2 YYEKEE (reference sequence). Sequencing used immunoSEQ multiplex PCR; TCRdb keeps in-frame clones, though not all of them. In the table there are 250,000 to 350,000 clones, 89% of which are singletons. The sequence was collected from a woman in her thirties or forties who had recovered from COVID-19. The sequencing input was peripheral blood. The chain uses TRBV5-5 and TRBJ1-2, with D tentatively TRBD1 (6 bases). The chain's CDR3 is CASSPQGPSYGYTF. The CDR3 DNA reads TGTGCCAGCAGCCCACAGGGACCTAGCTATGGCTACACCTTC.